This T cell receptor beta chain was recorded in a study of T cell changes during pregnancy in multiple sclerosis. The V gene lost 4 bases and the J gene lost 0 bases, with 10 bases spanning the gap. CDR3 size: 13 residues. Germline V gene sequence: CDR1 GTSNPN, CDR2 SVGIG (reference sequence). Assay: immunoSEQ multiplex PCR; the TCRdb copy retains only in-frame clones and omits some. The sample carries tens of thousands of clones, around 90% recorded once. This TCR was recovered from a female donor with multiple sclerosis, enrolled in a pregnancy study. This chain uses TRBV30 with TRBJ2-7; a weak D match, TRBD1 (5 bases). The input for sequencing was peripheral blood, taken before pregnancy. CDR3 sequence reads: CAWTNRYSYEQYF. The DNA of the CDR3 is TGTGCCTGGACCAACAGGTACTCCTACGAGCAGTACTTC.